This TCR beta chain was observed in a study of T cell repertoires in cytomegalovirus infection. This clonotype was seen at least ten times. The CDR3 is 18 amino acids. Germline CDR1 SGHRS, CDR2 YFSETQ. J lost 6 bases, V lost 4 bases, and 16 bases had no gene match. MiXCR, applied by TCRdb to the reads, yields one record per CDR3 protein. This sample has some 77,000 distinct CDR3 sequences; approximately 3.7% occur once, and the top ten carry approximately 4.6%. Sequences were obtained from PBMCs. The chain joins TRBV5-1 to TRBJ2-1, with 10 bases lining up with TRBD2. The origin of this receptor is a human donor in good health (CMV status not recorded). Some clones in this sample may be carry-over from other donors' samples. The CDR3 is CASSAVPPGLAKINEQFF. In nucleotides, the CDR3 is TGCGCCAGCAGCGCGGTGCCCCCGGGACTAGCGAAGATCAATGAGCAGTTCTTC.